The 8 T cell receptor beta chains presented below share a single source sample, sequenced in a study of beta chain features in type 1 diabetes. Sequencing targeted expressed TCRB transcripts, as all isolated RNA had been reverse transcribed. Assay used: immunoSEQ multiplex PCR; TCRdb lists only in-frame clones, some missing. The repertoire consists of 200,000 to 250,000 clones, with around 26% occurring once and the leading ten covering under 4.5%. The sample was central memory CD4+ T cells from blood. These receptors were taken from a man aged 30 to 39 in good health.

A remark on this clone: A much larger clone sits a single nucleotide away, making a read error possible. Other DNA sequences in the sample encode the same CDR3. V usage is TRBV28 and J usage is TRBJ2-7; D unresolved. The CDR3 is 14 residues long. Germline V gene sequence: CDR1 MDHEN, CDR2 SYDVKM. V was pared by 3 bases and J by 3 bases, with 12 bases between. CDR3 sequence: CASSFGSGGYEQYF. The CDR3 coding sequence is TGTGCCAGCAGTTTTGGTTCTGGCGGCTACGAGCAGTACTTC. The complete variable domain, with remaining parts taken from reference TRBV28 and TRBJ2-7, reads DVKVTQSSRYLVKRTGEKVFLECVQDMDHENMFWYRQDPGLGLRLIYFSYDVKMKEKGDIPEGYSVSREKKERFSLILESASTNQTSMYLCASSFGSGGYEQYFGPGTRLTVT.

There are a few counts of this clone. The rearrangement links TRBV10-3 to TRBJ2-6; maybe TRBD2 (6 bases). Germline-derived CDR1 and CDR2 are ENHRY and SYGVKD. The CDR3 is 15 residues long. Deletions cut 0 bases from V and 6 bases from J, with 9 bases between. Written as DNA, the CDR3 is TGTGCCATCAGTGAGTCGGGGACTGAGGCCAACGTCCTGACTTTC. Protein: CAISESGTEANVLTF.

The V and J genes are TRBV29-1 and TRBJ2-3; a possible D gene is TRBD2 (6 bases). Germline V CDR1 and CDR2: SQVTM, ANQGSEA. Trimming stripped 3 bases from V and 0 bases from J, with 10 bases between. CDR3 length: 14 amino acids. The CDR3 coding sequence is TGCAGCGTTGAGTACGGGACTAGCACAGATACGCAGTATTTT. Translation gives CSVEYGTSTDTQYF.

This clone was seen ten or more times. This sequence joins TRBV7-9 and TRBJ2-7; 7 bases align to TRBD2. Trimming cost V 5 bases and J 4 bases; bases outside gene matches: 2. The CDR3 spans 12 residues. Germline-derived CDR1 and CDR2 are SEHNR and FQNEAQ (reference sequence). The CDR3 DNA reads TGTGCCAGCAGCCGGACTAGTTACGAGCAGTACTTC. Translating it yields CASSRTSYEQYF.

This clone was seen a few times. The chain joins TRBV6-1 to TRBJ1-2; TRBD1 matches 8 bases. With 6 bases clipped from V and 8 bases from J, the junction kept 11 bases outside the gene matches. The CDR3 totals 14 residues. Germline V lookup: CDR1 MNHNS, CDR2 SASEGT. The CDR3 spells CASSKDRAPYGYTF. In DNA form, the CDR3 reads TGTGCCAGCAGCAAGGACAGGGCCCCCTACGGCTACACCTTC.

A few counts support this clone. This chain connects TRBV7-9 to TRBJ2-1, with 9 nucleotides matching TRBD2. Per the germline V gene, CDR1 is SEHNR and CDR2 is FQNEAQ (reference sequence). Trimming removed 7 bases from V and 1 base from J; junction bases left unmatched: 2. This CDR3 region has 14 residues. The CDR3 sequence: CASIAGESYNEQFF. CDR3 nucleotides: TGTGCCAGCATAGCGGGGGAGTCCTACAATGAGCAGTTCTTC.

This clone was seen just once. The chain links TRBV7-2 to TRBJ2-7, with D unclear. The V gene's germline CDR1 is SGHTA and CDR2 FQGNSA. This CDR3 region has 13 residues. V gave up 6 bases and J gave up 4 bases, with 13 bases separating them. CDR3 sequence: CASSRTGHYEQYF. The CDR3 nucleotides read TGTGCCAGCAGTCGGACCGGGCATTACGAGCAGTACTTC.

The chain employs TRBV7-2 and TRBJ2-7; 9 bases map to TRBD1. Germline V CDR1 and CDR2: SGHTA, FQGNSA. The CDR3 sequence is 16 residues long. The junction had 8 bases not matched to a gene; V was cut back by 1 base and J by 4 bases. The CDR3 reads CASSLVAGTGSYEQYF. CDR3 sequence (DNA): TGTGCCAGCAGCTTAGTAGCCGGGACAGGGTCGTACGAGCAGTACTTC.